The source of this TCR beta chain is a study of blood T cell repertoires in COVID-19. The CDR3 is made up of 16 amino acids. Germline assignment: CDR1 SNHLY and CDR2 FYNNEI. V trimming: 7 bases; J trimming: 5 bases; junction bases outside the gene matches: 11. The method was immunoSEQ multiplex PCR; TCRdb's version includes in-frame clones alone and lacks a portion of them. Counted here are more than 85,000 clones, about 86% occurring once; the ten biggest clones make up approximately 2.5%. V usage is TRBV2 and J usage is TRBJ2-2, with 9 bases lining up with TRBD2. Sequenced: PBMCs or T cells enriched from blood (not recorded which). This clonotype was obtained from a woman between 50 and 59 years old who had recovered from COVID-19. CDR3 protein: CASIRSGGAGTGELFF. Here the CDR3 DNA reads TGTGCCAGCATTCGTAGCGGGGGAGCGGGTACCGGGGAGCTGTTTTTT.